The sequence of this TCR beta chain was determined in a study of cytomegalovirus exposure and HLA in healthy donors (dated by TCRdb to 2016 to 2017). Regarding the research as a whole: An earlier analysis of roughly 630 of the donors reported 250 to 300 Gb of sequence data and 100 million to 140 million unique TCR beta sequences from 150 million to 200 million T cells. To predict cytomegalovirus infection status, the study brought together high-throughput TCR immunosequencing, statistical association of individual TCRs with disease status, and machine learning. A later analysis re-examined previously published TCR beta repertoires from more than 650 donors and added high-resolution HLA genotyping to investigate patterns of TCR occurrence. The genetic ancestry cluster associated with self-reported Caucasian donors included 80% to 90% of the roughly 380 genotyped donors. In an earlier analysis of a few hundred of the donors, high-throughput TCR beta sequencing was used to judge whether each TCR beta V gene segment behaved as functional or pseudogenic. Roughly 5 DR-DQ haplotypes were treated as single units for association and clustering because of strong linkage in the cohort. Donor age, sex, ethnicity and CMV serostatus were compiled alongside the repertoire data. Besides the first cohort of under 700 subjects, a separate validation cohort made up of 90 to 150 different subjects was used. Across approximately 400 genotyped donors of the cohort, an average of roughly 250,000 unique TCR beta nucleotide sequences per donor were sequenced, and 15% to 20% of those sequences were non-productive. Every repertoire in the discovery cohort had been generated on one and the same sequencing platform. The study aimed to test whether signatures of past pathogen exposure could be identified by cataloging public T cell receptors. About 300 gigabases of sequencing data and tens of millions of unique TCR sequences were included in an early release covering roughly 600 HLA-typed donors. The number of donors typed differed by locus, with 629-630 for A, B, C, DRB1 and DQB1, roughly 520 for DQA1, nearly 610 for DPA1, and approximately 470 for DPB1. Genome-wide SNP genotypes for about 65% of the 666 donors were used in a later genetic analysis, which treated that subset as a discovery cohort. The later analysis used no new phenotypic data to find candidate immune exposures, relying instead on TCR beta sequences and their occurrence across donors. HLA typing covered class I and class II loci at four-digit resolution. Using immunosequencing, the study profiled T cell repertoires from 640 or so subjects and related those repertoires to cytomegalovirus serostatus. Study-level results and caveats: Some IMGT-functional V segments, including TRBV6-2 and TRBV6-3, could not be told apart with the 87-base-pair reads, so those segments were excluded. According to a later genetic analysis, donors in an Asian-associated ancestry cluster had fewer N-insertions in productive TCRs than the approximately 700-donor mean. Broadly in line with IMGT annotations, most TCR beta V segments showed up in productive rearrangements about 90% or about 30% of the time in an earlier analysis of 587 of the donors. The study listed 164 TCR beta chains as associated with cytomegalovirus. A further reported finding was that TCR beta sequences accurately predicted the HLA-A and HLA-B alleles for most subjects in the first cohort. Because some donors lacked HLA typing at each locus, the association tests relied only on the typed subset. In a later analysis, TCR association rates were found to vary across HLA loci, with the most associated TCRs seen for DRB1 alleles and the fewest for HLA-C alleles. This cohort had only TCR beta chains sequenced, and the lack of alpha or paired-chain data limited which features could be detected. The sequencing pipeline was judged likely to have produced a cluster of highly shared sequence variants as a technical artifact. Linkage disequilibrium might explain the correlated functional status among segregating V segments, but an unknown experimental factor could not be ruled out. The authors suggested that the approach could potentially be generalized to other disease states and immunological phenotypes. According to a later analysis, parvovirus B19, influenza, CMV and Epstein-Barr virus appeared linked to several top co-occurrence clusters. In a later analysis, HLA-associated TCR beta chains were found to be more clonally expanded and to have lower generation probabilities than equally common non-associated chains. For the cohort, immune exposure information was limited to CMV serostatus. In vitro tests confirmed that a few of the cytomegalovirus-associated TCR beta chains recognize cytomegalovirus antigens. Presence/absence analyses assumed roughly uniform sequencing depth across donors, an assumption that may not hold. Most TCR sequences were observed very rarely across donors, whereas some public TCRs were present in many individuals. Specific HLA alleles were associated with 16,951 TCR beta sequences at a false discovery rate of 0.05 in a later analysis. Strong co-occurrence of HLA alleles, especially DR and DQ, made assigning TCR associations to individual alleles difficult. Most CMV-associated TCR beta chains appeared to be HLA-restricted in a later analysis, and the HLA associations seemed to be driven largely by CMV exposure. Cytomegalovirus status was reported to be diagnosed by the classifier with high specificity and sensitivity in both the original and validation cohorts. V-gene and J-gene trimming of TCR beta chains was associated with a missense DCLRE1C variant in a later genetic analysis, and the association was replicated in an independent cohort. The earlier analysis of almost 600 of the donors excluded roughly 17 rarely observed V segments, including chromosome 9 orphons, because counts were too low.

In total, roughly 670 healthy bone marrow donors made up the cohort. Cohort members were all nominally healthy when sampled, although unrecorded immune exposures were likely present. The donor tested CMV seronegative, placing the donor among the roughly 400 seronegative members of the cohort. A peripheral blood sample was provided by each donor, and peripheral blood mononuclear cells were used for TCR beta sequencing. Genomic DNA extraction from the blood cell samples was performed with the Qiagen DNeasy Blood Extraction Kit. In the case of this clone: Its cognate antigen has yet to be identified. No much larger clone exists at a distance of one base, and base qualities are not known.

The method behind the library was the immunoSEQ multiplex PCR assay. The multiplex PCR relied on a mix of 60 forward primers for TCR Vbeta segments and 13 reverse primers for TCR Jbeta segments. Amplification of the CDR3 region of rearranged TCR beta genes was performed with a multiplex PCR assay on genomic DNA. The amplified TCR beta libraries were sequenced on the Illumina HiSeq System as 87-base-pair reads. The authors processed their data as follows. A later analysis counted tens of millions of unique TCR beta chains across the 550 to 700 repertoires, and some 12 million of these chains were shared by at least two donors. Raw reads were error-corrected and collapsed into unique sequences by a nearest-neighbor algorithm in which closely related sequences were merged to remove PCR and sequencing errors. To assign V, D and J gene segments, CDR3 sequences were aligned to IMGT reference sequences. For a sequence to be retained, a match of at least six nucleotides was required to both a V gene segment and a J gene segment. Rearrangements were called productive when the CDR3 lacked stop codons and stayed in frame with V and J; all others were non-productive. Following IMGT convention, CDR3 was defined as the stretch from the second conserved V-encoded cysteine up to the conserved J-encoded phenylalanine. Sequences without an unambiguous match to a single V gene segment were excluded from the earlier analysis of several hundred of the donors. In an earlier analysis of 450 to 750 of the donors, a V segment was called functional when productive rearrangements were above 56.7%, and segregating when the standard deviation between donors exceeded 5%. To diagnose cytomegalovirus status from the catalog of TCR beta chain sequences, a statistical classification framework was built. V and J gene assignment, in a later analysis, came from comparing TCR nucleotide sequences with IMGT/GENE-DB human TR gene sequences. In a later analysis, CDR3 sequences and most-parsimonious VDJ recombination scenarios were assigned using the TCRdist pipeline. In a later analysis, every TCR beta chain was defined by the combination of its CDR3 amino acid sequence and its V-gene family, and reads without a unique V-gene family were dropped. In a later analysis, 450 to 600 highly shared, low-generation-probability nucleotide sequences were removed to address suspected cross-contamination and a sequencing artifact. For each public chain, a later analysis derived a clonal expansion index from normalized ranks of inferred template counts within each repertoire. In a later analysis, generation probabilities were computed with a VDJ recombination model fitted to out-of-frame rearrangements, and the resulting probabilities were checked against IGoR. In a later analysis, TCR-TCR, TCR-HLA and TCR-CMV co-occurrence was scored with hypergeometric tests, and a repertoire-size bias correction was applied to TCR pairs. False discovery rates were estimated in a later analysis by permuting HLA or CMV assignments 20 times. In a later analysis, co-occurring TCRs were grouped using DBSCAN, with TCRdist sequence similarity added in when clustering inside HLA-allele-positive subsets. For co-occurrence clustering, repertoires with fewer than 30,000 or more than 120,000 public chains were excluded, along with roughly 5 repertoires with anomalous nucleotide sharing. Imported from immuneACCESS, the table was reduced by TCRdb to in-frame sequences with V and J called. These copies leave out some clones; in studies compared against another copy, an unresolved V gene accounts for under half, and the cause of the remainder is not known. V and J calls and clone size are those listed in that table; D and trimming were worked out from the DNA. The sample table holds 95,000 to 100,000 clones, of which about 80% were seen once. The top ten constitute approximately 2% of the sample.

Measured from the cysteine to the phenylalanine, the CDR3 is 14 residues long. Just CDR3 DNA is preserved here, 42 bases in frame from base 1. From the germline V gene, CDR1 is SGHDT and CDR2 is YYEEEE. The V and J ends are trimmed by 0 bases and 7 bases, leaving 11 bases between them. The specimen was PBMCs. In this chain, TRBV5-6 is recombined with TRBJ1-3, with the D gene not clear enough to name. The receptor's source is a man between 35 and 55 years old in good health and CMV-seronegative. CDR3 reads: CASSLDSYLNTIYF. The DNA reads TGTGCCAGCAGCTTGGACAGCTACCTCAACACCATATATTTT.